Listed below are T cell receptor beta chains from one sample, sequenced in a study of cytomegalovirus exposure and HLA in healthy donors. TCRdb keeps only in-frame clones here, not all; method: immunoSEQ multiplex PCR. The sample lists about 160,000 clones; approximately 80% were seen once. The specimen sequenced was PBMCs. Receptor source: a man between 18 and 35 years old in good health and CMV-seropositive. The CDR3 runs from the conserved cysteine through the conserved F or W. D genes are given only for firm matches. Size is stated for part of the rows, as once, few or many counts, or as a class when the clone is expanded.

d_call: -; clone_size: -; v_call: TRBV27; j_call: TRBJ2-7; cdr3_aa: CASSLSFEHYEQYF; cdr3_nt: TGTGCCAGCAGTTTGAGCTTTGAGCACTACGAGCAGTACTTC
d_call: TRBD2; clone_size: -; v_call: TRBV7-9; j_call: TRBJ2-3; cdr3_aa: CASSPLVGAGVSDTQYF; cdr3_nt: TGTGCCAGCAGCCCCCTCGTGGGAGCGGGAGTTTCTGATACGCAGTATTTT
d_call: TRBD1; clone_size: -; v_call: TRBV29-1; j_call: TRBJ2-7; cdr3_aa: CSVLEMTGNPYEQYF; cdr3_nt: TGCAGCGTTCTGGAGATGACAGGGAACCCCTACGAGCAGTACTTC
d_call: TRBD2; clone_size: -; v_call: TRBV7-9; j_call: TRBJ2-1; cdr3_aa: CASSLGWGLAGNEQFF; cdr3_nt: TGTGCCAGCAGCTTAGGATGGGGACTAGCGGGAAATGAGCAGTTCTTC
d_call: -; clone_size: -; v_call: TRBV29-1; j_call: TRBJ2-7; cdr3_aa: CSVTGTQSSYEQYF; cdr3_nt: TGCAGCGTTACCGGGACTCAGAGCTCCTACGAGCAGTACTTC
d_call: TRBD2; clone_size: -; v_call: TRBV7-9; j_call: TRBJ2-7; cdr3_aa: CSSTGLAGVGTYEQYF; cdr3_nt: TGTTCCAGCACAGGACTAGCGGGAGTCGGGACCTACGAGCAGTACTTC
d_call: -; clone_size: once; v_call: TRBV6-5; j_call: TRBJ2-5; cdr3_aa: CASRGGETQYF; cdr3_nt: TGTGCCAGCAGGGGGGGAGAGACCCAGTACTTC
d_call: -; clone_size: -; v_call: TRBV4-3; j_call: TRBJ1-2; cdr3_aa: CASSQDLAVWYGYTF; cdr3_nt: TGCGCCAGCAGCCAAGATCTGGCCGTCTGGTATGGCTACACCTTC
d_call: -; clone_size: -; v_call: TRBV25-1; j_call: TRBJ2-2; cdr3_aa: CASSDRWGVGGELFF; cdr3_nt: TGTGCCAGCAGTGACCGTTGGGGGGTTGGCGGGGAGCTGTTTTTT
d_call: -; clone_size: -; v_call: TRBV15; j_call: TRBJ1-6; cdr3_aa: CATSRDPGGNSPLHF; cdr3_nt: TGTGCCACCAGCAGAGATCCGGGGGGCAATTCACCCCTCCACTTT
d_call: TRBD1; clone_size: once; v_call: TRBV19; j_call: TRBJ1-1; cdr3_aa: CASSEGAGTEAFF; cdr3_nt: TGTGCCAGTAGTGAGGGGGCCGGGACTGAAGCTTTCTTT
d_call: -; clone_size: -; v_call: TRBV9; j_call: TRBJ1-5; cdr3_aa: CASSVDGQGNQPQHF; cdr3_nt: TGTGCCAGCAGCGTAGATGGGCAGGGCAATCAGCCCCAGCATTTT
d_call: TRBD2; clone_size: -; v_call: TRBV4-1; j_call: TRBJ2-5; cdr3_aa: CASSQDRWSSGRPGETQYF; cdr3_nt: TGCGCCAGCAGCCAAGATAGGTGGTCTAGCGGGAGGCCAGGAGAGACCCAGTACTTC
d_call: TRBD1; clone_size: -; v_call: TRBV6-4; j_call: TRBJ1-2; cdr3_aa: CASSDLPGQGNRYGYTF; cdr3_nt: TGTGCCAGCAGTGACCTCCCGGGACAGGGCAACCGCTATGGCTACACCTTC
d_call: TRBD1; clone_size: -; v_call: TRBV5-4; j_call: TRBJ2-5; cdr3_aa: CASSLPGTGLETQYF; cdr3_nt: TGTGCCAGCAGCCTGCCCGGGACAGGGCTTGAGACCCAGTACTTC
d_call: -; clone_size: -; v_call: TRBV5-1; j_call: TRBJ1-3; cdr3_aa: CASSLDSGNTIYF; cdr3_nt: TGCGCCAGCAGCTTGGACAGTGGAAACACCATATATTTT
d_call: TRBD2; clone_size: -; v_call: TRBV6-5; j_call: TRBJ2-1; cdr3_aa: CASSTLAGGMDEQFF; cdr3_nt: TGTGCCAGCAGTACCCTAGCGGGAGGGATGGATGAGCAGTTCTTC
d_call: -; clone_size: -; v_call: TRBV19; j_call: TRBJ2-3; cdr3_aa: CASSDPGQKNTDTQYF; cdr3_nt: TGTGCCAGTAGTGACCCCGGACAGAAAAACACAGATACGCAGTATTTT
d_call: TRBD2; clone_size: -; v_call: TRBV6-5; j_call: TRBJ2-7; cdr3_aa: CASTSTSRIPYEQYF; cdr3_nt: TGTGCCAGCACTTCGACTAGCAGAATCCCCTACGAGCAGTACTTC
d_call: TRBD1; clone_size: -; v_call: TRBV6-1; j_call: TRBJ2-7; cdr3_aa: CASSPGGSRSYEQYF; cdr3_nt: TGTGCCAGCAGTCCAGGGGGCTCGCGATCCTACGAGCAGTACTTC
d_call: TRBD2; clone_size: -; v_call: TRBV30; j_call: TRBJ2-5; cdr3_aa: CAWSKTSGSRETQYF; cdr3_nt: TGTGCCTGGAGTAAAACTAGCGGGAGTAGGGAGACCCAGTACTTC
d_call: TRBD2; clone_size: -; v_call: TRBV5-1; j_call: TRBJ2-7; cdr3_aa: CASSLDGGASVEQYF; cdr3_nt: TGCGCCAGCAGCTTGGACGGGGGGGCCTCTGTAGAGCAGTACTTC
d_call: TRBD2; clone_size: -; v_call: TRBV19; j_call: TRBJ2-1; cdr3_aa: CASSSFRTSGAYHNEQFF; cdr3_nt: TGTGCCAGTAGTTCTTTCCGGACTAGCGGGGCTTATCACAATGAGCAGTTCTTC
d_call: TRBD2; clone_size: -; v_call: TRBV10-3; j_call: TRBJ2-5; cdr3_aa: CAISGTRFETQYF; cdr3_nt: TGTGCCATCAGTGGGACTAGATTTGAGACCCAGTACTTC
d_call: -; clone_size: -; v_call: TRBV27; j_call: TRBJ2-7; cdr3_aa: CASSLSGGYSYEQYF; cdr3_nt: TGTGCCAGCAGTTTATCGGGGGGATACTCCTACGAGCAGTACTTC
d_call: TRBD1; clone_size: -; v_call: TRBV19; j_call: TRBJ1-1; cdr3_aa: CASQGASEAFF; cdr3_nt: TGTGCCAGCCAGGGGGCTTCTGAAGCTTTCTTT
d_call: -; clone_size: -; v_call: TRBV7-2; j_call: TRBJ1-2; cdr3_aa: CASSFPGEYGYGYTF; cdr3_nt: TGTGCCAGCAGCTTCCCAGGGGAGTACGGCTATGGCTACACCTTC
d_call: -; clone_size: -; v_call: TRBV7-3; j_call: TRBJ2-2; cdr3_aa: CASSPRNTGELFF; cdr3_nt: TGTGCCAGCAGCCCCAGGAACACCGGGGAGCTGTTTTTT
d_call: -; clone_size: -; v_call: TRBV12-5; j_call: TRBJ1-3; cdr3_aa: CASGPRGGGNTIYF; cdr3_nt: TGTGCTAGTGGTCCCAGGGGCGGAGGAAACACCATATATTTT
d_call: TRBD1; clone_size: -; v_call: TRBV29-1; j_call: TRBJ2-7; cdr3_aa: CSGKGQGYEQYF; cdr3_nt: TGCAGCGGGAAGGGACAGGGGTACGAGCAGTACTTC
d_call: -; clone_size: -; v_call: TRBV5-6; j_call: TRBJ2-1; cdr3_aa: CASSLRGTEQFF; cdr3_nt: TGTGCCAGCAGCTTAAGGGGGACTGAGCAGTTCTTC
d_call: -; clone_size: -; v_call: TRBV29-1; j_call: TRBJ1-1; cdr3_aa: CSVAGRGAEAFF; cdr3_nt: TGCAGCGTTGCCGGGCGGGGGGCTGAAGCTTTCTTT
d_call: -; clone_size: -; v_call: TRBV7-3; j_call: TRBJ2-2; cdr3_aa: CASSLLRPGELFF; cdr3_nt: TGTGCCAGCAGCTTACTCAGGCCCGGGGAGCTGTTTTTT
d_call: -; clone_size: once; v_call: TRBV9; j_call: TRBJ2-1; cdr3_aa: CASSPTSIYEQFF; cdr3_nt: TGTGCCAGCAGCCCTACTAGTATCTATGAGCAGTTCTTC
d_call: -; clone_size: -; v_call: TRBV2; j_call: TRBJ2-5; cdr3_aa: CASSRERREETQYF; cdr3_nt: TGTGCCAGCAGCCGGGAGCGGAGGGAAGAGACCCAGTACTTC
d_call: -; clone_size: -; v_call: TRBV5-6; j_call: TRBJ1-2; cdr3_aa: CASSLVGEGNYGYTF; cdr3_nt: TGTGCCAGCAGCTTGGTCGGGGAGGGTAACTATGGCTACACCTTC
d_call: -; clone_size: -; v_call: TRBV19; j_call: TRBJ2-7; cdr3_aa: CASSIGGTGSLEQYF; cdr3_nt: TGTGCCAGTAGTATAGGTGGCACGGGGTCGCTCGAGCAGTACTTC
d_call: -; clone_size: -; v_call: TRBV19; j_call: TRBJ1-1; cdr3_aa: CASSIQGAGTEAFF; cdr3_nt: TGTGCCAGTAGTATACAAGGGGCCGGGACTGAAGCTTTCTTT
d_call: TRBD1; clone_size: -; v_call: TRBV27; j_call: TRBJ1-2; cdr3_aa: CASSEGTGTGYTF; cdr3_nt: TGTGCCAGCAGTGAAGGGACAGGGACGGGCTACACCTTC
d_call: TRBD1; clone_size: -; v_call: TRBV6-7; j_call: TRBJ1-6; cdr3_aa: CASRPQGHENSPLHF; cdr3_nt: TGTGCCAGCAGACCACAGGGGCATGAGAATTCACCCCTCCACTTT
d_call: TRBD1; clone_size: -; v_call: TRBV6-5; j_call: TRBJ1-5; cdr3_aa: CASSPDRGGWQPQHF; cdr3_nt: TGTGCCAGCAGCCCTGACAGGGGCGGATGGCAGCCCCAGCATTTT
d_call: TRBD1; clone_size: -; v_call: TRBV7-8; j_call: TRBJ2-1; cdr3_aa: CASSLTGGSEQFF; cdr3_nt: TGTGCCAGCAGCTTAACAGGGGGAAGTGAGCAGTTCTTC
d_call: -; clone_size: -; v_call: TRBV15; j_call: TRBJ2-7; cdr3_aa: CATSGTGSYEQYF; cdr3_nt: TGTGCCACCAGCGGAACCGGGAGTTACGAGCAGTACTTC
d_call: -; clone_size: -; v_call: TRBV18; j_call: TRBJ1-4; cdr3_aa: CASSPQGGGEKLFF; cdr3_nt: TGTGCCAGCTCACCACAGGGAGGGGGTGAAAAACTGTTTTTT
d_call: TRBD2; clone_size: once; v_call: TRBV4-3; j_call: TRBJ2-7; cdr3_aa: CASSQDGRSPNEQYF; cdr3_nt: TGCGCCAGCAGCCAAGACGGGAGGAGTCCCAACGAGCAGTACTTC